This TCR beta chain was retrieved from a study of blood T cell repertoires in COVID-19. Profiled with immunoSEQ multiplex PCR; TCRdb holds only in-frame clones, not every one. This repertoire shows more than 65,000 clones, 87% found once; its top ten account for more than 5.5%. The length of the CDR3 is 14 residues. Germline CDR1 SGDLS, CDR2 YYNGEE. After removal of 4 bases from V and 1 base from J, the junction contained 4 bases not matched to a gene. Specimen: peripheral blood. This clonotype was obtained from a woman in her forties or fifties with acute or convalescent COVID-19. This rearrangement joins TRBV9 to TRBJ1-1, with 7 bases fitting TRBD1. The CDR3 DNA sequence: TGTGCCAGCAGCCGAGACAGGGAGAACACTGAAGCTTTCTTT. It codes for CASSRDRENTEAFF.